The 16 T cell receptor beta chains presented below share a single source sample, sequenced in a study of blood T cells in healthy people across ages. The authors ran a second PCR of roughly 6 to 12 cycles using a sample-barcoded 5' primer and a J-beta primer mix. A single record per CDR3 protein comes from TCRdb applying MiXCR to the 5' RACE reads. The table includes 1.5 million to 2 million distinct CDR3 sequences, roughly two fifths detected once. Sample: blood. These receptors all stem from a human donor in good health.

Only a few counts were recorded for this clonotype. The CDR3 DNA sequence: TGTGCCATCAGTGAACCACTAGCGGGGGGATCCTACAATGAGCAGTTCTTC. Translated: CAISEPLAGGSYNEQFF. The chain links TRBV10-3 to TRBJ2-1; 12 bases fit TRBD2. CDR1 and CDR2 from the germline V gene are ENHRY and SYGVKD. The trim removed 3 bases at V and 1 base at J, leaving 4 bases unmatched. The CDR3 is made up of 17 amino acids.

This clonotype was detected a few times. The chain carries TRBV20-1 and TRBJ2-1; 14 bases map to TRBD2. V gave up 5 bases and J gave up 3 bases; unmatched junction bases: 6. Germline CDR1 and CDR2: DFQATT and SNEGSKA (reference sequence). The CDR3 length is 16 residues. The CDR3 coding sequence is TGCAGTGCTGCGACTAGCGGGGGGGTCATCTACAATGAGCAGTTCTTC. It encodes CSAATSGGVIYNEQFF.

The V and J genes are TRBV6-2 or TRBV6-3 and TRBJ2-4; D gene ambiguous. The last part of the DNA fits TRBJ2-7 better; the J call may be wrong. CDR1 is MNHEY and CDR2 is SVGEGT in the germline V gene. This CDR3 is built from 12 residues. The CDR3 loop is CASRSFTCEQYF. The CDR3 bases are TGTGCCAGCAGATCTTTTACTTGCGAGCAGTACTTC.

This chain joins TRBV15 and TRBJ1-2, with a possible D match to TRBD1 (6 bases). Trimming left V 0 bases short and J 12 bases short, with 14 bases between. This CDR3 has 13 residues. Per germline, CDR1 LNHNV and CDR2 YYDKDF (reference sequence). This CDR3 reads CATSREGTLTNTF. CDR3 DNA: TGTGCCACCAGCAGAGAAGGGACATTAACAAACACCTTC.

As to this clonotype: One base away lies a much larger clone, so this may be a sequencing read error. The chain joins TRBV28 to TRBJ2-1; a weak D match, TRBD1 (6 bases). Trimming pared 10 bases from V and 9 bases from J, leaving 22 bases between. This CDR3 is 14 amino acids long. Germline-derived CDR1 and CDR2 are MDHEN and SYDVKM. In nucleotides, the CDR3 is TGTGCCACCCTTGGGGGCGGCCCTTGGGGTGAGCAGTTCTTC. Translating it yields CATLGGGPWGEQFF.

The genes are TRBV20-1 and TRBJ2-3; 12 bases match TRBD2. V trimming: 4 bases; J trimming: 2 bases; junction bases outside the gene matches: 7. The CDR3 sequence is 16 residues long. Per the germline V gene, CDR1 is DFQATT and CDR2 is SNEGSKA (reference sequence). The chain's CDR3 is CSATGLAGRPTDTQYF. CDR3 nucleotide sequence: TGCAGTGCTACGGGACTAGCGGGTCGGCCCACAGATACGCAGTATTTT.

The chain recombines TRBV5-1 with TRBJ2-1; 9 bases line up with TRBD2. CDR1 and CDR2 (germline): SGHRS, YFSETQ. V shed 6 bases and J 6 bases; nucleotides not matched to a gene: 13. The CDR3 is made up of 16 amino acids. The chain's CDR3 is CASTMGPGLASNEQFF. The CDR3 DNA follows: TGCGCCAGCACCATGGGACCGGGACTAGCTTCCAATGAGCAGTTCTTC. The entire variable domain, with the rest obtained from reference TRBV5-1 and TRBJ2-1, is as follows: KAGVTQTPRYLIKTRGQQVTLSCSPISGHRSVSWYQQTPGQGLQFLFEYFSETQRNKGNFPGRFSGRQFSNSRSEMNVSTLELGDSALYLCASTMGPGLASNEQFFGPGTRLTVL.

This clonotype appeared once. The genes are TRBV6-2 or TRBV6-3 and TRBJ1-2; D gene uncertain. Germline V lookup: CDR1 MNHEY, CDR2 SVGEGT. Trimming took 6 bases from V and 8 from J, leaving 16 bases between them. The CDR3 loop spans 13 amino acids. CDR3: CASRPPGGGGYTF. The CDR3 DNA follows: TGTGCCAGCAGACCCCCAGGAGGAGGAGGCTACACCTTC.

This clonotype showed up many times. V is TRBV20-1 and J is TRBJ2-1; 7 positions match TRBD1. This CDR3 is built from 11 residues. With 5 bases clipped from V and 7 bases from J, the junction kept 2 bases outside the gene matches. CDR1 and CDR2 (germline): DFQATT, SNEGSKA (reference sequence). The CDR3 here is CSAAGGNEQFF. The CDR3 DNA reads TGCAGTGCTGCAGGGGGTAATGAGCAGTTCTTC.

This rearrangement joins TRBV5-5 to TRBJ2-5; 7 bases are a match to TRBD1. The CDR3 consists of 14 residues. Germline trimming cut 3 bases from V and 3 bases from J; bases unmatched to any gene: 5. Germline CDR1 is SGHKS and CDR2 is YYEKEE (reference sequence). CDR3 protein: CASSSDRPEETQYF. CDR3 bases: TGTGCCAGCAGCTCGGACAGGCCAGAAGAGACCCAGTACTTC. Based on the CDR3 plus reference TRBV5-5 and TRBJ2-5, the full variable domain is DAGVTQSPTHLIKTRGQQVTLRCSPISGHKSVSWYQQVLGQGPQFIFQYYEKEERGRGNFPDRFSARQFPNYSSELNVNALLLGDSALYLCASSSDRPEETQYFGPGTRLLVL.

The chain couples TRBV7-3 to TRBJ2-1; 9 bases align to TRBD2. This CDR3 comprises 15 residues. The trim removed 2 bases at V and 9 bases at J, leaving 8 bases unmatched. Per germline, CDR1 SGHTA and CDR2 FQGTGA. CDR3 loop: CASSLAGGPRSEQFF. DNA of the CDR3: TGTGCCAGCAGCTTAGCGGGGGGGCCGAGGAGTGAGCAGTTCTTC.

CDR3 DNA sequence: TGCAGTGCTAGAGATATCCCACTCGGGAGAGCTAACTATGGCTACACCTTC. As protein: CSARDIPLGRANYGYTF. V usage is TRBV20-1 and J usage is TRBJ1-2; D gene ambiguous. The CDR3 length is 17 residues. Germline CDR1 and CDR2: DFQATT and SNEGSKA (reference sequence). V was trimmed by 0 bases and J by 0 bases, leaving 17 bases between them.

V is TRBV12-3 or TRBV12-4 and J is TRBJ2-5; no clear D gene. CDR3 size: 14 residues. V was cut by 2 bases and J by 4 bases, with 11 bases left in between. The CDR3 loop reads CASSLPPNRETQYF. The CDR3 coding sequence is TGTGCCAGCAGTTTACCGCCAAATCGAGAGACCCAGTACTTC.

The chain uses TRBV20-1 and TRBJ2-5; D gene ambiguous. Germline-derived CDR1 and CDR2 are DFQATT and SNEGSKA (reference sequence). Trimming shortened V by 4 bases and J by 5 bases, and 8 bases separated the two germline ends. The CDR3 sequence is 11 residues long. DNA of the CDR3: TGCAGTGCTATGGATTGGGAGACCCAGTACTTC. Its protein product is CSAMDWETQYF.

The chain joins TRBV5-1 to TRBJ2-3, with 8 bases identical to TRBD1. Germline loops: CDR1 SGHRS, CDR2 YFSETQ. Trimming removed 4 bases from V and 2 bases from J; junction bases left unmatched: 3. CDR3 length: 14 residues. The CDR3 loop reads CASSQGQVTDTQYF. DNA of the CDR3: TGCGCCAGCAGCCAGGGACAGGTCACAGATACGCAGTATTTT.

This clonotype was counted a few times. The chain recombines TRBV20-1 with TRBJ1-2; weak D call: TRBD1 (6 bases). This CDR3 spans 14 amino acids. The V end was cut by 1 base, the J end by 1 base, with 10 bases between. CDR1 and CDR2 (germline): DFQATT, SNEGSKA (reference sequence). Written as DNA, the CDR3 is TGCAGTGCTAGAGTCCTCAGGGGTAACTATGGCTACACCTTC. It is translated as CSARVLRGNYGYTF.